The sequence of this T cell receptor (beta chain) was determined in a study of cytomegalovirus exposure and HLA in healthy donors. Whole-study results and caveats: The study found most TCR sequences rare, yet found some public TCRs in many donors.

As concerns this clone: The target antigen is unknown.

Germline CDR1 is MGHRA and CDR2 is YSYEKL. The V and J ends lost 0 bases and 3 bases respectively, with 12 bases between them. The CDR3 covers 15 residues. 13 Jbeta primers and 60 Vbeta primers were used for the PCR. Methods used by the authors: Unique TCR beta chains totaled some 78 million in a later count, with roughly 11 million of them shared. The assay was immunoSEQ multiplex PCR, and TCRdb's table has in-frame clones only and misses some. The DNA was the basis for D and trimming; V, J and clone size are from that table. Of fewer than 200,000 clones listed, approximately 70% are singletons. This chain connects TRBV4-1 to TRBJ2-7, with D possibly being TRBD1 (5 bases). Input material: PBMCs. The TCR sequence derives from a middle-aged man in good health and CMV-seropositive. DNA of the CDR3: TGCGCCAGCAGCCAAGATTCAAACGGACACTACGAGCAGTACTTC. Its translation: CASSQDSNGHYEQYF.